This T cell receptor (beta chain) was documented in a study of T cell repertoires in cytomegalovirus infection. Ten or more counts support this clonotype. MiXCR, applied by TCRdb to the reads, yields one record per CDR3 protein. The sample contains roughly 250,000 distinct CDR3 sequences, 9% to 15% of which appear only once. The ends were cut back, 4 bases at V and 2 bases at J, with 21 bases in the middle. The CDR3 sequence is 18 residues long. Germline V gene data show CDR1 as MNHEY and CDR2 as SVGEGT. Material: PBMCs. This chain uses TRBV6-2 or TRBV6-3 with TRBJ1-5, with TRBD1 as a possible D gene (6 bases). The TCR comes from a human donor in good health (CMV status not recorded). Some clones in this sample may be carry-over from other donors' samples. In DNA, the CDR3 is TGTGCCAGCAGTTTTGGGTTTTTTGGGTCAGGGGGCAATCAGCCCCAGCATTTT. Encoded protein: CASSFGFFGSGGNQPQHF.